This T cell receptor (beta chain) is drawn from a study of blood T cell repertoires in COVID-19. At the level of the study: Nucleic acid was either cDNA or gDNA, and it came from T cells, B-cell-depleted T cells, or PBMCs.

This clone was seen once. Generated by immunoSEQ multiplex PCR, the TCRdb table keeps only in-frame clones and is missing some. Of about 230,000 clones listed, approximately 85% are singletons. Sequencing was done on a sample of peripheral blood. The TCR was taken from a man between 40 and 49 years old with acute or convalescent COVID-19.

The CDR3 nucleotides are TGTGCCAGCGGAGGGATGCAGGGCGAGCAGTACTTC. Translated: CASGGMQGEQYF. The chain employs TRBV6-5 and TRBJ2-7; D possibly corresponds to TRBD2 (6 bases). This CDR3 comprises 12 residues. V lost 8 bases and J lost 6, with 14 bases in between. Germline values: CDR1 MNHEY, CDR2 SVGAGI.